This T cell receptor (beta chain) came from a study of cytomegalovirus exposure and HLA in healthy donors. Trimming cost V 0 bases and J 7 bases; bases outside gene matches: 1. Germline V gives CDR1 SGHNT, CDR2 YYREEE (reference sequence). The CDR3 length is 12 residues. 13 Jbeta primers and 60 Vbeta primers were used for the PCR. Original processing methods: About 80 million unique TCR beta chains, some 10 million of them shared, were counted by a later analysis. Assay used: immunoSEQ multiplex PCR; TCRdb lists only in-frame clones, some missing. Clone size and V and J calls were adopted from that table, with D and trimming inferred from the DNA. The repertoire includes about 180,000 clones, around 84% of them detected once, and around 1.2% sits in the top ten. Study conclusions and caveats: TCR beta chain V- and J-gene trimming was linked, in a later analysis, to a missense variant in DCLRE1C. Cytomegalovirus association was assigned to approximately 180 TCR beta chains. In a later analysis, across HLA loci, associated TCR counts were highest for DRB1, lowest for HLA-C.

As regards this clone: What it binds is unknown. The same CDR3 arises from other DNA sequences in this sample as well.

The sample was PBMCs. The TCR was taken from a girl aged 2 to 9 in good health and CMV-seropositive. V usage is TRBV5-4 and J usage is TRBJ2-7; TRBD2 matches at 7 bases. CDR3 region: CASSLAGGEQYF. CDR3 DNA sequence: TGTGCCAGCAGCTTGGCGGGAGGTGAGCAGTACTTC.